This TCR beta chain was obtained from a study of blood T cells in healthy people across ages. Study findings and constraints: Long-lived and aged donors differed, with more naive CD4+ cells and higher diversity in the long-lived. TCR beta diversity correlated strongly with naive T cell percentage.

It was with a sample-barcoded 5' primer and a J-beta primer mix that a second PCR of about 6 to 12 cycles was run. A template-switch adaptor that had 12 random nucleotides put a tag on each cDNA molecule. The study obtained at least 3 million CDR3-containing paired-end reads from every sample. TCRdb reprocessed the 5' RACE reads with MiXCR, giving one entry per CDR3 protein. The sample carries roughly 1,300,000 distinct CDR3 sequences, roughly 60% recorded once. Details on this clonotype: Its matching antigen is unknown.

The CDR3 runs to 15 residues. After removal of 4 bases from V and 5 bases from J, the junction contained 5 bases not matched to a gene. Germline-derived CDR1 and CDR2 are SNHLY and FYNNEI. The sequence derives from a young man in good health. The chain joins TRBV2 to TRBJ2-4; TRBD2 aligns across 10 bases. Sequencing input: blood. The CDR3 DNA sequence: TGTGCCAGCAGTGGGAGCGGGAGGGCCGAAAACATTCAGTACTTC. The encoded protein is CASSGSGRAENIQYF. Looking up the rest from reference TRBV2 and TRBJ2-4 gives the full variable domain: EPEVTQTPSHQVTQMGQEVILRCVPISNHLYFYWYRQILGQKVEFLVSFYNNEISEKSEIFDDQFSVERPDGSNFTLKIRSTKLEDSAMYFCASSGSGRAENIQYFGAGTRLSVL.